This entry lists 20 T cell receptor beta chains sequenced from one sample in a study of CD8+CD57+ T cells in acquired aplastic anemia. Both TCR beta VDJ combination and CDR3 sequence profiling were carried out. Genomic DNA was the template for this profiling. Each CDR3 protein gets one entry after TCRdb re-called the reads with MiXCR. The sample lists 250,000 to 350,000 distinct CDR3 sequences, 50% to 70% occurring once. Sequencing was carried out using sorted CD4+, CD8+, or CD8+CD57+ T cells (not recorded which) from PBMCs. These receptors were obtained from a human donor with severe aplastic anemia or a healthy control (not recorded which).

This clonotype was counted ten times or more. The rearrangement uses TRBV11-3 and TRBJ2-3; 8 positions match TRBD1. With 5 bases clipped from V and 0 bases from J, the junction kept 7 bases outside the gene matches. This CDR3 comprises 16 residues. Germline CDR1 and CDR2: SGHNT and YENEEA. CDR3: CASSAGDRLSTDTQYF. Written as DNA, the CDR3 is TGTGCCAGCAGCGCCGGGGACAGGCTTAGCACAGATACGCAGTATTTT.

The table lists this clonotype with many counts. The chain carries TRBV9 and TRBJ2-1; D call uncertain. Germline V CDR1 and CDR2: SGDLS, YYNGEE. This CDR3 contains 15 residues. Trimming stripped 0 bases from V and 6 bases from J, with 13 bases between. In nucleotides, the CDR3 is TGTGCCAGCAGCGTAGAACTGTCCTATATCAATGAGCAGTTCTTC. Its protein is CASSVELSYINEQFF.

This clonotype was detected a few times. J is TRBJ2-3 and V is TRBV24-1, with D unclear. Germline lookup yields CDR1 KGHDR and CDR2 SFDVKD. This CDR3 is 12 amino acids long. Trimming shortened V by 2 bases and J by 4 bases, and 3 bases separated the two germline ends. This CDR3 is CATSDSADTQYF. In nucleotides, the CDR3 is TGTGCCACCAGTGATTCAGCAGATACGCAGTATTTT.

This clonotype was observed many times. The CDR3 DNA sequence: TGTGCCACCTCAGGGAAGGGGACCCAGTACTTC. This codes for CATSGKGTQYF. The V call is TRBV19, the J call TRBJ2-5; tentative D call: TRBD1 (5 bases). CDR1 is LNHDA and CDR2 is SQIVND in the germline V gene (reference sequence). V was pared by 10 bases and J by 7 bases, with 13 bases between. This CDR3 has 11 residues.

With respect to this clonotype: Given a much more abundant clone one base away, this may be a read error. This chain links TRBV10-3 with TRBJ2-2; D might be TRBD1 (6 bases). Trimming removed 4 bases at V and 5 bases at J, with 14 bases between. Germline CDR1 reads ENHRY; CDR2 reads SYGVKD. This CDR3 has 15 amino acids. CDR3 protein: CAISALGQGTGELFF. The CDR3 DNA follows: TGTGCCATCAGTGCGCTGGGGCAGGGGACCGGGGAGCTGTTTTTT.

The V and J genes are TRBV20-1 and TRBJ2-5; no definite D call. This CDR3 contains 14 residues. V was cut by 1 base and J by 2 bases, with 11 bases left in between. The V gene's germline CDR1 is DFQATT and CDR2 SNEGSKA (reference sequence). CDR3: CSARVDTGQETQYF. The CDR3 DNA sequence: TGCAGTGCTAGAGTTGATACCGGGCAAGAGACCCAGTACTTC.

The chain carries TRBV6-6 and TRBJ1-1; D is uncertain. The CDR3 contains 10 residues. The germline gives CDR1 MNHNY, CDR2 SVGAGI (reference sequence). The DNA for the CDR3 is TGTACCACTGCGAACACTGAAGCTTTCTTT. This codes for CTTANTEAFF.

A remark on this clonotype: One junction end does not reproduce the germline sequence, and a read error may be involved. The chain combines TRBV2 with TRBJ2-5; a possible D gene is TRBD2 (6 bases). Per the germline V gene, CDR1 is SNHLY and CDR2 is FYNNEI. The CDR3 totals 14 residues. The CDR3, as DNA: TGCGCCAGCCAAAGTAGCGGCGGTGGAGAGACCCAGTACTTC. Its translation: CASQSSGGGETQYF.

The rearrangement links TRBV19 to TRBJ1-6, with D hard to call. Germline V gene data show CDR1 as LNHDA and CDR2 as SQIVND (reference sequence). V lost 7 bases to trimming and J lost 7 bases, with 11 bases between them. CDR3 length equals 13 residues. The CDR3 nucleotides read TGTGCCAGTAACGGCCGCCGGAATTCACCCCTCCACTTT. Its protein is CASNGRRNSPLHF.

The chain is built from TRBV20-1 and TRBJ1-6, with 7 bases that match TRBD1. The J segment lost 4 bases and the V segment lost 3 bases, leaving 3 bases of the junction unmatched. Germline V gene lookup returns CDR1 DFQATT and CDR2 SNEGSKA (reference sequence). This CDR3 is built from 14 residues. For the CDR3, the DNA is TGCAGTGCTAGTATGGGACAGTATAATTCACCCCTCCACTTT. It yields the protein CSASMGQYNSPLHF.

This chain's CDR3 is CASSLTGGQETQYF. The CDR3 region has the DNA TGTGCCAGCAGCTTAACAGGGGGGCAAGAGACCCAGTACTTC. This chain uses TRBV7-9 with TRBJ2-5; 8 nucleotides line up with TRBD1. Looked up from germline, CDR1 is SEHNR and CDR2 is FQNEAQ (reference sequence). J gave up 2 bases and V 2 bases, and 1 base lay outside the gene matches. This CDR3 comprises 14 residues.

The V gene is TRBV7-3, the J gene TRBJ2-5, with a tentative D call TRBD1 (6 bases). There are 12 residues in the CDR3. The ends were cut back, 8 bases at V and 12 bases at J, with 19 bases in the middle. Germline V gene sequence: CDR1 SGHTA, CDR2 FQGTGA. Here the CDR3 DNA reads TGTGCCAGCGCAAGAGAGGGGGACCCAGAGTACTTC. It yields the protein CASAREGDPEYF.

This chain links TRBV7-6 with TRBJ2-7; weak D call: TRBD2 (5 bases). This CDR3 has 12 residues. Trimming took 5 bases from V and 8 from J, leaving 13 bases between them. The germline gives CDR1 SGHVS, CDR2 FNYEAQ. CDR3 in amino acids: CASSQRELKQYF. The DNA of the CDR3 is TGTGCCAGCAGCCAGAGGGAGTTGAAGCAGTACTTC.

The sample holds a few counts of this clonotype. At one end the junction does not follow the germline gene, possibly because of a read error. The chain joins TRBV7-6 to TRBJ2-7; possible D gene TRBD2, 6 bases. Germline CDR1 reads SGHVS; CDR2 reads FNYEAQ. The CDR3 is 15 residues long. CDR3 in DNA: TGTGCTAGCAGCCCCGACCCCGGGACTGCTTACGAGCAGTACTTC. Protein sequence: CASSPDPGTAYEQYF.

V gene TRBV4-3 combines with J gene TRBJ1-1; D is possibly TRBD1 (5 bases). V dropped 1 base and J dropped 7 bases, with 16 bases sitting between them. Germline loops: CDR1 LGHNA, CDR2 YSLEER. CDR3 length equals 15 residues. CDR3 nucleotide sequence: TGCGCCAGCAGCCAAGCCCCAATTCGACAGAGTGAAGCTTTCTTT. The encoded protein is CASSQAPIRQSEAFF.

The table lists this clonotype with many counts. The chain is built from TRBV10-3 and TRBJ2-3; 8 nucleotides line up with TRBD1. CDR1 and CDR2 (germline): ENHRY, SYGVKD. The CDR3 contains 17 residues. Trimming at V came to 0 bases and at J to 0 bases, leaving 5 bases not matched to a gene. The CDR3 DNA is TGTGCCATCAGTGAGTCACTGGGACAGGAGAGCACAGATACGCAGTATTTT. It translates to CAISESLGQESTDTQYF.

Concerning this clonotype: The junction does not match germline at one end; this may be a read error. The V and J genes are TRBV2 and TRBJ2-7; 9 bases match TRBD2. From germline, CDR1 is SNHLY and CDR2 FYNNEI. The CDR3 length is 14 residues. CDR3 protein: CASSGVSGSSEQYF. The CDR3 DNA reads TGTGCCAGCAGTGGGGTTAGCGGGAGTAGCGAGCAGTACTTT.

This sequence joins TRBV20-1 and TRBJ2-7, with TRBD1 as a possible D gene (6 bases). Trimming left V 1 base short and J 2 bases short, with 15 bases between. CDR1 and CDR2 from the germline V gene are DFQATT and SNEGSKA (reference sequence). CDR3 size: 15 residues. The CDR3 nucleotides read TGCAGTGCTAGAGCTCCTGGGGGCAGACCCTACGAGCAGTACTTC. Residues: CSARAPGGRPYEQYF.

The V and J genes are TRBV20-1 and TRBJ2-7; tentatively, D is TRBD1 or TRBD2 (6 bases each). Germline V gene data show CDR1 as DFQATT and CDR2 as SNEGSKA (reference sequence). There are 13 residues in the CDR3. The V and J ends lost 2 bases and 4 bases respectively, with 12 bases between them. Here the CDR3 reads CSARTGGGYEQYF. CDR3 sequence (DNA): TGCAGTGCTAGAACCGGGGGCGGGTACGAGCAGTACTTC.

The chain employs TRBV7-2 and TRBJ2-3, with 7 bases lining up with TRBD2. J was trimmed by 0 bases and V by 5 bases; bases with no gene match: 11. The germline CDR1 and CDR2 sequences are SGHTA and FQGNSA. This CDR3 is built from 17 residues. Written as DNA, the CDR3 is TGTGCCAGCAGCCTCCTCTGGGTAGCGGGTAGCACAGATACGCAGTATTTT. Residues: CASSLLWVAGSTDTQYF.